The 30 T cell receptor beta chains below come from one sample, sequenced in a study of tumor and adjacent non-tumor tissue in lung cancer. Three rounds of nested PCR, following a modified ARM-PCR protocol, produced the TCRbeta library. TCRdb passed the multiplex PCR reads through MiXCR, listing each CDR3 protein once. This sample has approximately 82,000 distinct CDR3 sequences, with approximately 82% found just once. The template was RNA from unsorted bulk tissue. This non-tumor lung sample came from over 3 cm beyond the tumor edge. The sequenced material came from distant non-tumor lung tissue. The receptors here all came from a man between 65 and 85 years old with non-small cell lung cancer.

Only one count was recorded for this clonotype. The chain recombines TRBV10-1 with TRBJ2-3; possibly TRBD1 or TRBD2 for D (5 bases each). Germline values: CDR1 WNHNN, CDR2 SYGVQD (reference sequence). Deletions cut 6 bases from V and 1 base from J, with 14 bases between. The length of the CDR3 is 15 residues. The CDR3 DNA follows: TGCGCCAGCAGCCGGGACGGAGAACGCACAGATACGCAGTATTTT. Translation: CASSRDGERTDTQYF.

In its sample, this clonotype was seen many times. J is TRBJ1-2 and V is TRBV12-3 or TRBV12-4; D gene unclear. There are 14 residues in the CDR3. The germline V and J ends were trimmed by 5 bases and 8 bases, with 18 bases remaining between them. The CDR3 region is CASSPTDVLTGYTF. In DNA form, the CDR3 reads TGTGCCAGCAGTCCGACGGACGTTCTGACGGGCTACACCTTC.

This clonotype was seen a single time. At one of its ends the junction is not consistent with the germline gene, which may arise from a read error. The V gene is TRBV11-2, the J gene TRBJ1-6; tentatively, D is TRBD1 (5 bases). The CDR3 has 18 residues. Germline V gene lookup returns CDR1 SGHAT and CDR2 FQNNGV. CDR3 protein: CASSLAGTASSYNSPHHF. CDR3 bases: TGTGCCAGCAGTTTGGCCGGGACGGCGAGTTCCTATAATTCACCCCACCACTTT.

As concerns this clonotype: Germline and junction disagree at one end, which may indicate a read error. The chain carries TRBV12-5 and TRBJ1-2; maybe TRBD1 (5 bases). This CDR3 contains 16 residues. Germline CDR1 and CDR2: LGHNT and FRNRAP. The CDR3 here is CPSALKGSPSNYGYTF. The CDR3 DNA is TGTCCTAGTGCTCTAAAGGGGTCTCCTTCCAACTATGGCTACACCTTC.

The chain has TRBV28 and TRBJ2-7; D not certain. V gave up 6 bases and J gave up 8 bases, with 17 bases separating them. Germline CDR1 and CDR2: MDHEN and SYDVKM. The length of the CDR3 is 13 residues. CDR3 DNA: TGTGCCAGCAGGGCAGCAGGTTCCTGCAAGCAGTACTTC. Amino acids: CASRAAGSCKQYF. Drawing the rest from reference TRBV28 and TRBJ2-7, the complete variable domain is DVKVTQSSRYLVKRTGEKVFLECVQDMDHENMFWYRQDPGLGLRLIYFSYDVKMKEKGDIPEGYSVSREKKERFSLILESASTNQTSMYLCASRAAGSCKQYFGPGTRLTVT.

Regarding this clonotype: The CDR3 ends on some other residue instead of the conserved phenylalanine or tryptophan, so this is likely a read error. No DNA is shown, since the ends of the CDR3 on it are uncertain; the CDR3 is the one TCRdb lists. The chain is built from TRBV11-2 and TRBJ2-7; TRBD2 is the table's D call, not checked against the DNA. Germline V CDR1 and CDR2: SGHAT, FQNNGV. The CDR3 region is 12 residues in length, termini included. The CDR3 sequence is CASSLYGPEHYI.

This clonotype showed up just a few times. An end of the junction does not agree with germline; a read error may underlie this. The J gene is TRBJ1-1, the V gene TRBV30, with a weak D call TRBD1 (6 bases). CDR1 and CDR2 from the germline V gene are GTSNPN and SVGIG (reference sequence). The CDR3 has 11 amino acids. The chain's CDR3 is CASGQNTETFF. Here the CDR3 DNA reads TGTGCCAGCGGACAGAACACTGAAACTTTCTTT.

This chain joins TRBV29-1 and TRBJ1-1; the D is unclear. The V gene's germline CDR1 is SQVTM and CDR2 ANQGSEA. This CDR3 is built from 13 residues. This CDR3 reads CNAVIQMNTEAFF. CDR3 bases: TGCAACGCTGTTATCCAGATGAACACTGAAGCTTTCTTT.

In this sample, this clonotype turned up many times. This rearrangement joins TRBV5-1 to TRBJ2-3; possible D gene TRBD2, 5 bases. Germline loops: CDR1 SGHRS, CDR2 YFSETQ. Between the trimmed V and J ends, which lost 5 bases and 6 bases, there was a span of 19 bases. This CDR3 region has 15 residues. CDR3 loop: CASSHGNPMMDTQYF. In DNA form, the CDR3 reads TGCGCCAGCAGTCACGGGAACCCCATGATGGATACGCAGTATTTT. The full variable domain, its missing parts supplied by reference TRBV5-1 and TRBJ2-3, is KAGVTQTPRYLIKTRGQQVTLSCSPISGHRSVSWYQQTPGQGLQFLFEYFSETQRNKGNFPGRFSGRQFSNSRSEMNVSTLELGDSALYLCASSHGNPMMDTQYFGPGTRLTVL.

Note on this clonotype: The CDR3 does not close with the conserved phenylalanine or tryptophan, likely indicating a read error. This rearrangement joins TRBV5-6 to TRBJ1-2, with a tentative D call TRBD1 (5 bases). Germline CDR1 and CDR2: SGHDT and YYEEEE. The CDR3 is made up of 15 amino acids. The chain's CDR3 is CASSFGTSVHYGYTS. The CDR3, as DNA: TGTGCCAGCAGCTTCGGGACTTCAGTTCACTATGGTTACACCTCC.

V gene TRBV28 combines with J gene TRBJ1-5; D gene uncertain. This CDR3 has 13 residues. Germline loops: CDR1 MDHEN, CDR2 SYDVKM. Trimming took off 5 bases at V and 12 bases at J, with 17 bases between the two ends. CDR3 in DNA: TGTGCCAGCAGTCTACATCAAACCAGGCTCCAGCATTTT. Its protein is CASSLHQTRLQHF.

A note on this clonotype: As the CDR3 is not closed by the conserved phenylalanine or tryptophan, this likely results from a read error. The chain uses TRBV29-1 and TRBJ2-2, with 8 positions matching TRBD1. The CDR3 has 14 residues. Germline assignment: CDR1 SQVTM and CDR2 ANQGSEA. V lost 8 bases and J lost 3; bases outside the gene matches: 8. CDR3 nucleotide sequence: TGCAGCATCGACGGACAGGGCGACACCGGGGAGCTGTTTCTT. Translating gives CSIDGQGDTGELFL.

Turning to this clonotype: The junction departs from germline at one end; a sequencing error may be responsible. The chain joins TRBV14 to TRBJ2-3, with 7 bases lining up with TRBD2. CDR1 and CDR2 from the germline V gene are SGHDN and FVKESK. The CDR3 has 16 residues. The CDR3 is CASSLTAGLFPDTQYF. As DNA, the CDR3 is TGTGCCAGCAGCCTGACAGCGGGACTTTTCCCAGATACGCAGTACTTT. The full variable domain, in which reference TRBV14 and TRBJ2-3 provide the parts outside the CDR3, is EAGVTQFPSHSVIEKGQTVTLRCDPISGHDNLYWYRRVMGKEIKFLLHFVKESKQDESGMPNNRFLAERTGGTYSTLKVQPAELEDSGVYFCASSLTAGLFPDTQYFGPGTRLTVL.

The table lists this clonotype with a few counts. The chain is built from TRBV12-3 or TRBV12-4 and TRBJ1-3; D remains unclear. The CDR3 totals 18 residues. V gave up 5 bases and J gave up 3 bases, with 23 bases separating them. CDR3 in amino acids: CASSRPGIGIDYGNTIYF. In nucleotides, the CDR3 is TGTGCCAGCAGTCGTCCCGGGATAGGGATCGACTATGGAAACACCATATATTTT.

Remarks on this clonotype: The junction and the germline gene differ at one end; a read error may be behind it. The V call is TRBV11-3, the J call TRBJ1-1; D call uncertain. The length of the CDR3 is 13 residues. Germline V gene lookup returns CDR1 SGHNT and CDR2 YENEEA. In DNA form, the CDR3 reads TGTGCCAGCAGCCCCTCGGCGAATACTGATGCTTTCTTT. Translating it yields CASSPSANTDAFF.

The table lists this clonotype with many counts. This chain connects TRBV14 to TRBJ2-2, with D perhaps assigned TRBD1 or TRBD2 (5 bases each). Looked up from germline, CDR1 is SGHDN and CDR2 is FVKESK. The V and J ends lost 4 bases and 0 bases respectively, with 21 bases between them. CDR3 length equals 19 residues. This chain's CDR3 is CASSLYKGLASSNTGELFF. In nucleotides, the CDR3 is TGTGCCAGCAGCCTTTACAAGGGGTTAGCGAGCTCGAACACCGGGGAGCTGTTTTTT.

This clonotype has more than one count but fewer than ten. A much larger clone lies one base from this, so it may be a read error. V and J are TRBV29-1 and TRBJ2-3; 8 bases map to TRBD2. Losses at the gene ends were 3 bases for V and 8 bases for J; bases not matched to a gene: 7. Germline CDR1 and CDR2: SQVTM and ANQGSEA. The CDR3 spans 13 residues. The CDR3 DNA reads as TGCAGCGTTGAGGCGGGGGGAAAAGGTACGCAGTATTTT. This encodes CSVEAGGKGTQYF.

As for this clonotype: It is likely a read error, because the conserved phenylalanine at the end of the CDR3 is missing. This chain links TRBV13 with TRBJ2-6; TRBD1 matches 8 bases. The CDR3 spans 18 residues. CDR1 and CDR2 (germline): PRHDT, FYEKMQ (reference sequence). With V trimmed by 1 base and J by 3 bases, 8 bases remained unmatched. CDR3 amino acids: CASSLVGTGSYGANVLTS. The CDR3 region has the DNA TGTGCCAGCAGCTTAGTGGGGACAGGATCGTATGGGGCCAACGTCCTGACTTCC.

With regard to this clonotype: It is likely a read error, because the conserved phenylalanine at the end of the CDR3 is missing. J is TRBJ2-5 and V is TRBV29-1; D ambiguous. Germline-derived CDR1 and CDR2 are SQVTM and ANQGSEA. This CDR3 has 16 amino acids. Here the CDR3 DNA reads TGCAGCGCCAAGCCATACCTCCAGATAGGTCAAGAGACACAGTACTTA. Translated: CSAKPYLQIGQETQYL.

This clonotype was recorded at least ten times. The CDR3 region is CASSLTSGPGETQYF. CDR3 bases: TGCGCCAGCAGCTTGACCAGCGGGCCGGGGGAGACCCAGTACTTC. The chain couples TRBV5-1 to TRBJ2-5; weak D call: TRBD2 (6 bases). The CDR3 is made up of 15 amino acids. CDR1 and CDR2 from the germline V gene are SGHRS and YFSETQ. The V end was cut by 1 base, the J end by 5 bases, with 15 bases between.

Notes on this clonotype: As the CDR3 is not closed by the conserved phenylalanine or tryptophan, this likely results from a read error. No DNA is shown, since the ends of the CDR3 on it are uncertain; the CDR3 is the one TCRdb lists. The gene calls are TRBV10-2 and TRBJ1-1. The V gene's germline CDR1 is WSHSY and CDR2 SAAADI. The CDR3 extends over 13 residues, inclusive of both ends. CDR3 region: CASQSSMNTEASL.

For this clonotype: A clone one base away is much larger, so this may be a read error. V gene TRBV12-5 combines with J gene TRBJ1-2; D ambiguous. The V end was cut by 2 bases, the J end by 2 bases, with 12 bases between. Germline values: CDR1 LGHNT, CDR2 FRNRAP. The CDR3 totals 15 residues. DNA of the CDR3: TGTGCTAGTGGTTTGACCTTACAGCGAAACTATGGCTACACCTTC. Translation gives CASGLTLQRNYGYTF.

V is TRBV12-3 or TRBV12-4 and J is TRBJ2-2, with no clear D. Between the trimmed V and J ends, which lost 5 bases and 1 base, there was a span of 11 bases. This CDR3 has 15 amino acids. The CDR3 spells CASSPHYGNTGELFF. CDR3 bases: TGTGCCAGCAGTCCCCATTATGGGAACACCGGGGAGCTGTTTTTT.

Of note for this clonotype: No conserved phenylalanine or tryptophan ends this CDR3, so it is likely a read error. J is TRBJ1-2 and V is TRBV20-1; D gene uncertain. The V and J ends lost 0 bases and 6 bases respectively, with 5 bases between them. CDR1 and CDR2 (germline): DFQATT, SNEGSKA (reference sequence). The CDR3 is 11 residues long. CDR3 nucleotide sequence: TGCAGTGCTAGAGATTTGGATGGCTACACCTAC. Protein product: CSARDLDGYTY.

With respect to this clonotype: Compared with germline, one end of the junction differs, possibly owing to a read error. In nucleotides, the CDR3 is TGTGACAGTTCGATAGGGGATGTGACAGATACGCAATATTTT. Amino acids: CDSSIGDVTDTQYF. The chain uses TRBV4-2 and TRBJ2-3, with a tentative D call TRBD1 (5 bases). CDR1 and CDR2 (germline): LGHNA, YNFKEQ. The CDR3 spans 14 residues.

As for this clonotype: A much larger clone differs by one base, so this may be a read error. This chain joins TRBV5-5 and TRBJ1-4; D not certain. This CDR3 is 12 amino acids long. Germline V gene lookup returns CDR1 SGHKS and CDR2 YYEKEE (reference sequence). Here the CDR3 reads CTSSPDWEKLFF. The CDR3, as DNA: TGTACCAGCAGCCCCGACTGGGAAAAACTGTTTTTT. Full variable domain (outside the CDR3, taken from reference TRBV5-5 and TRBJ1-4): DAGVTQSPTHLIKTRGQQVTLRCSPISGHKSVSWYQQVLGQGPQFIFQYYEKEERGRGNFPDRFSARQFPNYSSELNVNALLLGDSALYLCTSSPDWEKLFFGSGTQLSVL.

This clonotype was recorded only once. Sequence at one end of the junction differs from germline and may be a read error. This chain joins TRBV11-3 and TRBJ1-5; D ambiguous. Looked up from germline, CDR1 is SGHNT and CDR2 is YENEEA. This CDR3 has 13 residues. DNA of the CDR3: TGTGCCAGCAGCTTCGCGTGCTATCAGCCCCAACATTTT. Translation: CASSFACYQPQHF. The variable domain in full, completed from reference TRBV11-3 and TRBJ1-5, reads EAGVVQSPRYKIIEKKQPVAFWCNPISGHNTLYWYLQNLGQGPELLIRYENEEAVDDSQLPKDRFSAERLKGVDSTLKIQPAELGDSAVYLCASSFACYQPQHFGDGTRLSIL.

About this clonotype: An end of the junction differs from the germline gene, which may be a read error. The chain employs TRBV12-3 or TRBV12-4 and TRBJ2-5; possible D gene TRBD2, 6 bases. The CDR3 is 15 residues long. The CDR3 loop reads CASSGLEGVVETQYF. The CDR3 coding sequence is TGTGCTAGCAGCGGGCTAGAGGGAGTGGTGGAGACACAGTACTTC.

This clonotype was counted a few times. Relative to the germline gene, one junction end is altered; a read error may explain this. This chain joins TRBV29-1 and TRBJ2-2, with TRBD2 matching 8 bases. The CDR3 is made up of 13 amino acids. Germline-derived CDR1 and CDR2 are SQVTM and ANQGSEA. Here the CDR3 reads CSAGTSIGVELFF. The CDR3, as DNA: TGCAGCGCCGGGACTAGTATAGGCGTGGAGCTGTTCTTT.

In regard to this clonotype: The germline gene is not matched at one end of the junction; a read error may be the cause. The chain uses TRBV29-1 and TRBJ2-2; TRBD1 aligns across 8 bases. The CDR3 is 14 amino acids. Germline assignment: CDR1 SQVTM and CDR2 ANQGSEA. CDR3 amino acids: CSVNGQGETGKLFF. As DNA, the CDR3 is TGCAGCGTCAACGGACAGGGCGAGACCGGGAAGCTGTTTTTT.